This T cell receptor (beta chain) comes out of a study of spatial heterogeneity in lung cancer. As for time point: sample taken at primary tumor resection. Some 72 TRACERx patients with early, untreated non-small cell lung cancer donated samples. The study, taken as a whole, reports: The authors estimated that about 6.4% of tumor T cells were covered for alpha chains and more than 11% for beta chains. Ubiquitous and regional expanded TCR counts correlated with ubiquitous and regional nonsynonymous mutations, respectively. For expanded intratumoral alpha and beta TCRs, counts tracked tumor mutation counts.

The CDR3 contains 15 residues. The V end lost 1 base, the J end lost 2 bases, and 10 bases lay between the germline ends. CDR1 LNHDA and CDR2 SQIVND come from the germline V gene (reference sequence). This clonotype was picked up a small number of times. Its target is not known. Every individual TCR cDNA molecule carried its own unique molecular identifier, which allowed correction of PCR and sequencing errors. MiXCR, run by TCRdb on the 5' RACE reads, gives a single entry per CDR3 protein. This sample has about 800 distinct CDR3 sequences, with more than 5.5% found just once. The chain combines TRBV19 with TRBJ2-3; D possibly matches TRBD1 or TRBD2 (5 bases each). The sequenced sample was lung tumor tissue, obtained at surgery. This clonotype was obtained from a male donor with early-stage non-small cell lung cancer. The DNA of the CDR3 is TGTGCCAGTAGTATAGGGGGGATATACACAGATACGCAGTATTTT. It encodes CASSIGGIYTDTQYF.